The sequence of this TCR beta chain was determined in a study of neoadjuvant nivolumab and ipilimumab in lung cancer. Regarding the study as a whole: Compared with tumor-adjacent uninvolved lung, resected tumors showed greater richness and clonality.

Of note for this clone: What it recognizes is unknown.

Sequencing used immunoSEQ multiplex PCR; TCRdb keeps in-frame clones, though not all of them. This table holds over 45,000 clones, about 89% found once. Trimming cost V 6 bases and J 8 bases; bases outside gene matches: 11. CDR1 and CDR2 (germline): SGHVS, FQNEAQ. The CDR3 runs 14 residues. The rearrangement joins TRBV7-8 to TRBJ1-2, with 8 bases lining up with TRBD1. The sample was blood, taken before neoadjuvant nivolumab, alone or with ipilimumab. This sequence was found in an adult with non-small cell lung cancer. Some clones in this sample may be carry-over from other donors' samples. The CDR3 DNA reads as TGTGCCAGCAGGCCCCTACAGGGGGTGAGGGGCTACACCTTC. Protein sequence: CASRPLQGVRGYTF. The full variable domain, with the rest looked up from reference TRBV7-8 and TRBJ1-2, is GAGVSQSPRYKVAKRGQDVALRCDPISGHVSLFWYQQALGQGPEFLTYFQNEAQLDKSGLPSDRFFAERPEGSVSTLKIQRTQQEDSAVYLCASRPLQGVRGYTFGSGTRLTVV.